The T cell receptor beta chain under discussion was sequenced for a study of T cells after somatic rescue of genetic block. Here immunoSEQ multiplex PCR was the method, and the copy in TCRdb shows in-frame clones only, minus some. Among approximately 110,000 clones listed, 75% to 95% were seen once. Sequencing was done on a sample of peripheral blood mononuclear cells (PBMCs). The sequence was obtained from a woman aged 18-35 years.

The DNA for the CDR3 is TGCGCCAGCAGTACTCAGGGTGCTGGGGCCAACGTCCTGACTTTC. Translating it yields CASSTQGAGANVLTF. This chain uses TRBV5-1 with TRBJ2-6; D possibly corresponds to TRBD1 (5 bases). The CDR3 has 15 amino acids. Germline-derived CDR1 and CDR2 are SGHRS and YFSETQ. V lost 5 bases and J lost 2, with 11 bases in between.